This TCR beta chain was retrieved from a study of OX40 agonist ivuxolimab in advanced cancers. Sequencing was performed with immunoSEQ multiplex PCR; in TCRdb, only in-frame clones are kept and a portion is missing. The repertoire holds tens of thousands of clones, with roughly nine tenths as singletons. Germline V gene data show CDR1 as SGHTA and CDR2 as FQGNSA. V gave up 4 bases and J gave up 12 bases; unmatched junction bases: 10. CDR3 size: 15 residues. Here the sequenced sample was CD4+ or CD8+ T cells sorted from blood, taken in a trial of the OX40 agonist ivuxolimab. The chain recombines TRBV7-2 with TRBJ2-3, with 13 bases aligning to TRBD2. The TCR was taken from an adult with an advanced solid tumor such as melanoma, head and neck, liver or kidney cancer. DNA for the CDR3: TGTGCCAGCAGCTCCTACGGACTAGCGGGAGAAGCTCAGTATTTT. Amino acid sequence: CASSSYGLAGEAQYF.